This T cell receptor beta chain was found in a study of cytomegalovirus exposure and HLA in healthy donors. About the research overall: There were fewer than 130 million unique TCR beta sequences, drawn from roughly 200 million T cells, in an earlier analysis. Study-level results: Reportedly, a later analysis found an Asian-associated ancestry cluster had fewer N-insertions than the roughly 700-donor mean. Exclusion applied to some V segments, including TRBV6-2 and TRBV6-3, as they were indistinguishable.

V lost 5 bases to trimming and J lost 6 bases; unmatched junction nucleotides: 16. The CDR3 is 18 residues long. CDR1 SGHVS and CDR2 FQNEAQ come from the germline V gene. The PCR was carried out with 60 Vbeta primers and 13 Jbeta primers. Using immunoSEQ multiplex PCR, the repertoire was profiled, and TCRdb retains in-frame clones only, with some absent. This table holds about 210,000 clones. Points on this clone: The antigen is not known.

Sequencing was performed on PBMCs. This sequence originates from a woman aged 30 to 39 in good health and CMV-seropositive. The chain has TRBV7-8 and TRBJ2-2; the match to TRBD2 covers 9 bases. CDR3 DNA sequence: TGTGCCAGCAGCCTCTCCATTCGAGTAGCGGGGGATTCCGGGGAGCTGTTTTTT. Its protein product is CASSLSIRVAGDSGELFF.